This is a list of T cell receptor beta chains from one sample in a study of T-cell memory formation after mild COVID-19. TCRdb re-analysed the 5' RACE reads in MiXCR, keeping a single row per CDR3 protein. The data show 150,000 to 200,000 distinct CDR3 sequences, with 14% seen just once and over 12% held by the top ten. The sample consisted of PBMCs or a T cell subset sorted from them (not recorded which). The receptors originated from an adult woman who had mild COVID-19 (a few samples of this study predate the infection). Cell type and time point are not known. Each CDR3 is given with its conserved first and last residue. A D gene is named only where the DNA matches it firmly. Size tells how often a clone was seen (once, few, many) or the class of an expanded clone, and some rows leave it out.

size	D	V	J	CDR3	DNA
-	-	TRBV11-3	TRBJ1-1	CASSLTGAWGTEAFF	TGTGCCAGCAGCCTTACCGGGGCCTGGGGCACTGAAGCTTTCTTT
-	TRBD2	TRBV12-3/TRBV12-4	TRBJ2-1	CASSLGLAGTNEQFF	TGTGCCAGCAGTTTAGGACTAGCGGGAACCAATGAGCAGTTCTTC
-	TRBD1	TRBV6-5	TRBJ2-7	CASSTDRASYEQYF	TGTGCCAGCTCTACCGACAGGGCCTCCTACGAGCAGTACTTC
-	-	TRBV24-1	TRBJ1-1	CATREGVDPGNTEAFF	TGTGCCACCAGAGAGGGAGTTGATCCGGGGAACACTGAAGCTTTCTTT
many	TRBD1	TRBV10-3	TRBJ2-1	CAIRRQGRGANEQFF	TGTGCCATCAGGCGACAGGGTAGAGGGGCCAATGAGCAGTTCTTC
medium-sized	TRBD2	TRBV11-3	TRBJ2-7	CASSHGLAGGPGYEQYF	TGTGCCAGCAGCCACGGCCTAGCGGGAGGGCCAGGCTACGAGCAGTACTTC
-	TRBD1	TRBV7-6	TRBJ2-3	CASSFGTGFTDTQYF	TGTGCCAGCAGCTTTGGGACAGGGTTTACAGATACGCAGTATTTT
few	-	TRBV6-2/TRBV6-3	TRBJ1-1	CASRKITGNTEAFF	TGTGCCAGCAGAAAGATAACGGGGAACACTGAAGCTTTCTTT
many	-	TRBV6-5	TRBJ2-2	CASRKPGNTGELFF	TGTGCCAGCAGAAAACCAGGGAACACCGGGGAGCTGTTTTTT
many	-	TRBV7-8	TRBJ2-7	CASSLFETQGGEQYF	TGTGCCAGCAGCTTATTTGAGACGCAGGGTGGAGAGCAGTACTTC
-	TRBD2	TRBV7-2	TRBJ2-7	CASSPRTSGIGEQYF	TGTGCCAGCAGTCCAAGGACTAGCGGGATTGGAGAGCAGTACTTC
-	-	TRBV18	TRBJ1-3	CASSERGSISGNTIYF	TGTGCCAGCTCGGAACGGGGTTCGATCTCTGGAAACACCATATATTTT
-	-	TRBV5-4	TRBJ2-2	CAFQGGLGTGELFF	TGTGCCTTCCAGGGGGGCCTAGGGACCGGGGAGCTGTTTTTT
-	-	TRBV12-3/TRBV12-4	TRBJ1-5	CASSLRFVGPGQPQHF	TGTGCCAGCAGTTTAAGATTTGTGGGCCCTGGGCAGCCCCAGCATTTT
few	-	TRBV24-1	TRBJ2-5	CATTGGALETQYF	TGTGCCACCACCGGGGGAGCCTTGGAGACCCAGTACTTC
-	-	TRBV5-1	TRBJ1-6	CASSVRENSPLHF	TGCGCCAGCAGCGTCCGGGAGAATTCACCCCTCCACTTT
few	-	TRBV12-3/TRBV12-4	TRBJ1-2	CASSPAGRTNYGYTF	TGTGCCAGCAGTCCAGCTGGCAGGACTAACTATGGCTACACCTTC
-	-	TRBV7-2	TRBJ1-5	CASSFIAQPQHF	TGTGCCAGCAGCTTCATCGCTCAGCCCCAGCATTTT
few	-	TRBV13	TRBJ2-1	CASSLSPSADEQFF	TGTGCCAGCAGCTTAAGCCCTAGCGCAGATGAGCAGTTCTTC
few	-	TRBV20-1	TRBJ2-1	CSARHGSYNEQFF	TGCAGTGCTAGGCACGGGAGTTACAATGAGCAGTTCTTC
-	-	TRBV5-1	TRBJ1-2	CASSETEGDESIDYGYTF	TGCGCCAGCAGCGAGACCGAGGGGGACGAATCCATAGACTATGGCTACACCTTC
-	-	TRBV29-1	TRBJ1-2	CSVGSGGYYGYTF	TGCAGCGTGGGCTCGGGGGGGTACTATGGCTACACCTTC
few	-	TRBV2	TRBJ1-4	CASKGDGPQVKLFF	TGTGCCAGCAAGGGGGACGGGCCTCAGGTGAAACTGTTTTTT
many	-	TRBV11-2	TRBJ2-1	CASSLVYNEQFF	TGTGCCAGCAGCTTAGTCTACAATGAGCAGTTCTTC
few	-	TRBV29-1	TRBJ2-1	CSVESKRVRWDNEQFF	TGCAGCGTTGAAAGCAAGAGGGTGCGGTGGGACAATGAGCAGTTCTTC
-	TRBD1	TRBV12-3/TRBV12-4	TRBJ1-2	CASSLAPGGEDGYTF	TGTGCCAGCAGTTTAGCGCCAGGGGGCGAGGATGGCTACACCTTC
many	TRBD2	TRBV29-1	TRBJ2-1	CSVEKGLVVLEQFF	TGCAGCGTTGAAAAGGGACTAGTTGTCCTCGAGCAGTTCTTC
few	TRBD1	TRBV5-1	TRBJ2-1	CASSYDRAGQFF	TGCGCCAGCAGCTATGACAGGGCCGGGCAGTTCTTC
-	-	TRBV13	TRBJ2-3	CASSLVLGSVQGSADTQYF	TGTGCCAGCAGCTTAGTGCTCGGGAGTGTCCAGGGGTCGGCAGATACGCAGTATTTT
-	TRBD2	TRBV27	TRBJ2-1	CASSFLAGGPNEQFF	TGTGCCAGCAGTTTTTTAGCGGGAGGCCCGAATGAGCAGTTCTTC
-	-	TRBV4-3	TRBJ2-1	CASSQDPTTINNEQFF	TGCGCCAGCAGCCAAGATCCCACGACTATAAACAATGAGCAGTTCTTC
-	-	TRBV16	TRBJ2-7	CASSQEQGSYEQYF	TGTGCCAGCAGCCAAGAACAGGGAAGCTACGAGCAGTACTTC
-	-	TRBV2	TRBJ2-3	CASSPWRGLGTDTQYF	TGTGCCAGCAGCCCCTGGAGGGGATTGGGTACAGATACGCAGTATTTT
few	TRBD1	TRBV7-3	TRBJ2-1	CASSLTAGQGDNEQFF	TGTGCCAGCAGCTTAACGGCGGGACAGGGTGACAATGAGCAGTTCTTC
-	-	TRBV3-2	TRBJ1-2	CASSHLLDRYGYTF	TGTGCCAGCAGCCACCTTTTAGACCGCTATGGCTACACCTTC
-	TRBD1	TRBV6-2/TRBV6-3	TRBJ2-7	CASRPSGTGPPEQYF	TGTGCCAGCAGGCCCAGCGGGACAGGGCCTCCCGAGCAGTACTTC
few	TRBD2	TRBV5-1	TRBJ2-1	CASSNGSGGYNNEQFF	TGCGCCAGCAGCAATGGTAGCGGGGGATATAACAATGAGCAGTTCTTC
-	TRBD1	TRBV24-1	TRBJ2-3	CATSEDRHTDTQYF	TGTGCCACCAGTGAGGACAGGCACACAGATACGCAGTATTTT
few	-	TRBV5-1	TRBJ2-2	CASGLDRPNTGELFF	TGCGCCAGCGGCCTTGACAGGCCGAACACCGGGGAGCTGTTTTTT
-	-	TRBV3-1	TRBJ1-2	CASMSPEDYGYTF	TGTGCCAGCATGTCCCCGGAGGATTATGGCTACACCTTC
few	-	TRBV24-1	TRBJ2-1	CATSDGGRPEQFF	TGTGCCACCAGTGATGGGGGACGACCTGAGCAGTTCTTC
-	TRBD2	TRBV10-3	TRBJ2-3	CAISGERGITDTQYF	TGTGCCATCAGTGGAGAGCGGGGGATCACAGATACGCAGTATTTT
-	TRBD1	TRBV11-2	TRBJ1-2	CASSLETGLDGYTF	TGTGCCAGCAGCTTAGAGACAGGGCTCGATGGCTACACCTTC
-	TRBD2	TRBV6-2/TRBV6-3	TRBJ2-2	CASSYGWPSGEFSTGELFF	TGTGCCAGCAGTTACGGTTGGCCTAGCGGGGAATTCTCGACCGGGGAGCTGTTTTTT
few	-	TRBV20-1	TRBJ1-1	CSATTDGIMNTEAFF	TGCAGTGCCACCACGGACGGGATAATGAACACTGAAGCTTTCTTT
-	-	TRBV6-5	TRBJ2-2	CASSYDRGNTGELFF	TGTGCCAGCAGTTACGATCGAGGGAACACCGGGGAGCTGTTTTTT
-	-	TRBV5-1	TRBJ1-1	CASSYRPYTEAFF	TGCGCCAGCAGCTACCGACCCTACACTGAAGCTTTCTTT
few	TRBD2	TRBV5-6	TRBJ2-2	CASSLGLAVANTGELFF	TGTGCCAGCAGCTTGGGGCTAGCGGTCGCGAACACCGGGGAGCTGTTTTTT
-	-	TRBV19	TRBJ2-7	CATRLTEGRSYEQYF	TGTGCCACCAGATTGACGGAGGGGCGATCCTACGAGCAGTACTTC
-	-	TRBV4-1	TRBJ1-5	CASSHVGGRIQPQHF	TGCGCCAGCAGCCATGTGGGGGGGCGGATTCAGCCCCAGCATTTT
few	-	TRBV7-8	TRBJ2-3	CASSLAGGWTDTQYF	TGTGCCAGCAGCTTAGCGGGGGGCTGGACAGATACGCAGTATTTT
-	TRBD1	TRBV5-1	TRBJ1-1	CASRSGTVNTEAFF	TGCGCCAGCAGGTCCGGGACAGTCAACACTGAAGCTTTCTTT
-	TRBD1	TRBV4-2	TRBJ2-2	CASRLGTGGFGELFF	TGTGCCAGCCGCCTGGGGACAGGGGGCTTCGGGGAGCTGTTTTTT
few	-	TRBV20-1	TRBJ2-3	CSAPDKAGISTDTQYF	TGCAGTGCCCCAGATAAGGCGGGGATAAGCACAGATACGCAGTATTTT
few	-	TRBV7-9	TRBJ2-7	CASSSQPGVSEQYF	TGTGCCAGCAGCTCCCAACCCGGTGTCAGCGAGCAGTACTTC
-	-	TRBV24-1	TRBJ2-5	CATSDFGSARGETQYF	TGTGCCACCAGTGATTTTGGGAGCGCCCGGGGAGAGACCCAGTACTTC
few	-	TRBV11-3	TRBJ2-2	CASRLSPGANTGELFF	TGTGCCAGCAGACTCTCGCCAGGGGCTAACACCGGGGAGCTGTTTTTT
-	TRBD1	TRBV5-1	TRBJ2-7	CASSLRGDRISYEQYF	TGCGCCAGCAGCCTCAGAGGGGACAGAATCTCCTACGAGCAGTACTTC
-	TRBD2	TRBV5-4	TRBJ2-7	CASSLHGPGGIYEQYF	TGTGCCAGCAGCTTACATGGCCCGGGAGGAATCTACGAGCAGTACTTC